Listed below are T cell receptor beta chains from one sample, sequenced in a study of cytomegalovirus exposure and HLA in healthy donors. Sequencing used immunoSEQ multiplex PCR; TCRdb keeps in-frame clones, though not all of them. The table includes some 150,000 clones, roughly 70% detected once. Material for sequencing was PBMCs. These receptor sequences come from a woman aged 25 to 39 in good health and CMV-seronegative. Each CDR3 is given with its conserved first and last residue. The order of the fields is clone size, V gene, J gene, D gene, CDR3 DNA, CDR3 protein. The D gene is left open where the match is weak. Only part of the rows carry a size: once, few, many, or a class if the clone is expanded.

NA	TRBV28	TRBJ2-7	NA	TGTGCCAGCAGTGCGGACGAAACGGACAACGAGCAGTACTTC	CASSADETDNEQYF
NA	TRBV6-1	TRBJ2-6	NA	TGTGCCAGCGCCGCGGAGACTGGGGCCAACGTCCTGACTTTC	CASAAETGANVLTF
NA	TRBV5-4	TRBJ2-5	TRBD1	TGTGCCAGCAGACCTACAGGGGTCGGCCAAGAGACCCAGTACTTC	CASRPTGVGQETQYF
NA	TRBV7-9	TRBJ2-5	TRBD1	TGTGCCAGCAGCTTAGCTCGGACAGGGGGCGCAGAGACCCAGTACTTC	CASSLARTGGAETQYF
once	TRBV6-5	TRBJ1-1	NA	TGTGCCAGCAAAGTGAGCACTGAAGCTTTCTTT	CASKVSTEAFF
NA	TRBV7-2	TRBJ1-2	NA	TGTGCCAGCAGCTTCGGGGGGCAAGGGAATGGCTACACCTTC	CASSFGGQGNGYTF
NA	TRBV5-4	TRBJ2-7	TRBD2	TGTGCCAGCAGCTTGGGTGGACTAGCGGGATTCGAGCAGTACTTC	CASSLGGLAGFEQYF
NA	TRBV19	TRBJ2-1	NA	TGTGCCAGTAGTATACGGGGTGGCTCCTACAATGAGCAGTTCTTC	CASSIRGGSYNEQFF
NA	TRBV7-9	TRBJ1-3	TRBD1	TGTGCCAGCAGCAACCCGTCGGGACAGGGAAACACCATATATTTT	CASSNPSGQGNTIYF
NA	TRBV7-2	TRBJ2-7	NA	TGTGCCAGCAGCTTAGGCTATCGATGGGAGAGCTCCTACGAGCAGTACTTC	CASSLGYRWESSYEQYF
NA	TRBV19	TRBJ2-5	NA	TGTGCCAGTAGTAGGGGGGTCTCTGGGGAGACCCAGTACTTC	CASSRGVSGETQYF
NA	TRBV4-1	TRBJ2-1	TRBD2	TGCGCCAGCAGCCTCTCGCCTAGCGGGGGGGTCAATGAGCAGTTCTTC	CASSLSPSGGVNEQFF
NA	TRBV27	TRBJ1-4	NA	TGTGCCAGCAGTTTAGTTGGTAGAGCAAATGAAAAACTGTTTTTT	CASSLVGRANEKLFF
NA	TRBV28	TRBJ2-5	NA	TGTGCCAGCAGCCCACCAGAGGGGGATTTACAAGAGACCCAGTACTTC	CASSPPEGDLQETQYF
NA	TRBV7-8	TRBJ1-6	TRBD1	TGTGCCAGCAGCTTACTGGGACAGCATAATTCACCCCTCCACTTT	CASSLLGQHNSPLHF
NA	TRBV11-2	TRBJ2-1	NA	TGTGCCAGCAGCTTATATCTCCGACAGAACTACAATGAGCAGTTCTTC	CASSLYLRQNYNEQFF
once	TRBV7-2	TRBJ2-3	TRBD1	TGTGCCAGCAGACCACCCGGACAGGGTAGGAGCACAGATACGCAGTATTTT	CASRPPGQGRSTDTQYF
NA	TRBV10-3	TRBJ1-6	NA	TGTGCCATCAGTGGGCCGAATTCACCCCTCCACTTT	CAISGPNSPLHF
NA	TRBV6-1	TRBJ1-1	NA	TGTGCCAGCATCCCCTCGGGGTCGGGGGGTACTGAAGCTTTCTTT	CASIPSGSGGTEAFF
NA	TRBV5-4	TRBJ2-2	NA	TGTGCCAGCAGCTCTGGGGGGGCAGGCAACACCGGGGAGCTGTTTTTT	CASSSGGAGNTGELFF
NA	TRBV7-9	TRBJ1-1	TRBD1	TGTGCCAGCAGTCAGGGGGGCACTGAAGCTTTCTTT	CASSQGGTEAFF
NA	TRBV5-4	TRBJ2-7	NA	TGTGCCAGCAGCAACAACGGACAGCGTGTACGCGAGCAGTACTTC	CASSNNGQRVREQYF
NA	TRBV4-2	TRBJ1-6	TRBD1	TGTGCCAGCAGCCAAGACCGGGACAGGTCTAATTCACCCCTCCACTTT	CASSQDRDRSNSPLHF
NA	TRBV5-1	TRBJ2-7	TRBD2	TGCGCCAGCAGCCCCGCCGGGACTAGCGGTATCTACGAGCAGTACTTC	CASSPAGTSGIYEQYF
NA	TRBV5-6	TRBJ2-3	NA	TGTGCCAGCAGCTTCTTTTGGATTCGTCGGGACACAGATACGCAGTATTTT	CASSFFWIRRDTDTQYF
once	TRBV6-5	TRBJ1-3	NA	TGTGCCAGCAGTTACTCGCAGGTCTCTGGAAACACCATATATTTT	CASSYSQVSGNTIYF